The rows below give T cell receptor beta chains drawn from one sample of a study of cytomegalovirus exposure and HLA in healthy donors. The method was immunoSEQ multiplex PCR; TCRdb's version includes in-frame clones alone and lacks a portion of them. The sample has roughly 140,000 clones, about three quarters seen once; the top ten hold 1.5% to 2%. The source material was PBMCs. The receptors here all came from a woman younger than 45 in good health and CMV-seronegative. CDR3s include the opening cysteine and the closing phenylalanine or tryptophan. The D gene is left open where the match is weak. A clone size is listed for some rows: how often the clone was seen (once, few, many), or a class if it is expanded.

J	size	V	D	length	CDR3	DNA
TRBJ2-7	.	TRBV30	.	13	CAWSGTGLGEQYF	TGTGCCTGGAGTGGTACAGGGTTGGGTGAGCAGTACTTC
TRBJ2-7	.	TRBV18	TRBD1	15	CASSPRRDRVDEQYF	TGTGCCAGCTCCCCCCGTCGGGACAGGGTGGACGAGCAGTACTTC
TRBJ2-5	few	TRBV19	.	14	CASSTAGQGETQYF	TGTGCCAGTAGTACCGCCGGGCAGGGGGAGACCCAGTACTTC
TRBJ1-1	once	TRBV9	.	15	CASSVSGLLGTEAFF	TGTGCCAGCAGCGTATCTGGGCTTCTCGGCACTGAAGCTTTCTTT
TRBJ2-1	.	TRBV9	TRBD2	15	CASSEREGPRNEQFF	TGTGCCAGCAGCGAACGGGAGGGCCCTCGGAATGAGCAGTTCTTC
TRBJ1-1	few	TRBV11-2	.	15	CASSRSYRVGTEAFF	TGTGCCAGCAGTCGATCCTACAGGGTGGGGACTGAAGCTTTCTTT
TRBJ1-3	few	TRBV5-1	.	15	CASSLGAGSGNTIYF	TGCGCCAGCAGCTTGGGGGCAGGCTCTGGAAACACCATATATTTT
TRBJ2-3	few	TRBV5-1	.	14	CASSLGTLTDTQYF	TGCGCCAGCAGCTTAGGGACTCTCACAGATACGCAGTATTTT
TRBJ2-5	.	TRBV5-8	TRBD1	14	CASSRQGAKETQYF	TGTGCCAGCAGCCGACAGGGGGCAAAAGAGACCCAGTACTTC
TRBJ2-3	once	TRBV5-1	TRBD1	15	CASSWSTGVTDTQYF	TGCGCCAGCAGCTGGAGTACAGGGGTCACAGATACGCAGTATTTT
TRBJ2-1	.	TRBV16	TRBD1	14	CASSQSRAGGRQFF	TGTGCCAGCAGCCAATCTAGGGCAGGGGGACGGCAGTTCTTC
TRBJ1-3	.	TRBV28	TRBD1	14	CASSPLDRVYTIYF	TGTGCCAGCAGTCCCTTGGACAGGGTTTACACCATATATTTT
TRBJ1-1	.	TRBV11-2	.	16	CASSLVSGSVNTEAFF	TGTGCCAGCAGCTTAGTATCAGGGTCTGTGAACACTGAAGCTTTCTTT
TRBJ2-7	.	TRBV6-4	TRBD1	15	CASSDSPDRVSEQYF	TGTGCCAGCAGTGATTCCCCGGACAGGGTGAGCGAGCAGTACTTC
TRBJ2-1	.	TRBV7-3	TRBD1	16	CASSFTGGAGDNEQFF	TGTGCCAGCAGCTTTACAGGGGGCGCAGGGGACAATGAGCAGTTCTTC
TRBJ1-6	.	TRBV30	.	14	CARTESSYNSPLHF	TGTGCCCGGACGGAGAGCTCCTATAATTCACCCCTCCACTTT
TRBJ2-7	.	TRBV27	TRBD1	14	CASSLGTGLYEQYF	TGTGCCAGCAGTTTAGGGACAGGGCTCTACGAGCAGTACTTC
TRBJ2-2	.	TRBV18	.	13	CASSPRGAGELFF	TGTGCCAGCTCACCACGAGGAGCCGGGGAGCTGTTTTTT
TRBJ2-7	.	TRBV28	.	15	CASSLPLRDSYEQYF	TGTGCCAGCAGTTTACCTCTACGGGACTCCTACGAGCAGTACTTC
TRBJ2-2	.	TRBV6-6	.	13	CATPAGGTGELFF	TGTGCCACCCCAGCGGGCGGCACCGGGGAGCTGTTTTTT
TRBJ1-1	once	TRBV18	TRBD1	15	CASSINRGVDTEAFF	TGTGCCAGCTCAATTAACAGGGGAGTCGACACTGAAGCTTTCTTT
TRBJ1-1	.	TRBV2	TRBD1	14	CASSIGQGDRGAFF	TGTGCCAGCAGTATCGGACAAGGTGACAGGGGAGCTTTCTTT
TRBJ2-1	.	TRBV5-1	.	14	CASSLAGWNNEQFF	TGCGCCAGCAGCTTGGCCGGGTGGAACAATGAGCAGTTCTTC
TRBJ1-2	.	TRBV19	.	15	CASSIGRTAAYGYTF	TGTGCCAGTAGTATAGGTAGGACAGCAGCGTATGGCTACACCTTC
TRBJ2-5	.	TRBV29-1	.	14	CSSSGRDSQETQYF	.
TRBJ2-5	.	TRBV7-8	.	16	CASSVGTHGTAETQYF	TGTGCCAGCAGCGTCGGAACCCACGGGACTGCGGAGACCCAGTACTTC
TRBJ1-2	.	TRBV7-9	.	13	CASSRRVNYGYTF	TGTGCCAGCAGCCGCAGGGTCAACTATGGCTACACCTTC
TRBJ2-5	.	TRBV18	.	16	CASSLDLGGGAGEQYF	TGTGCCAGCTCACTTGACCTCGGAGGGGGCGCGGGTGAGCAGTACTTC
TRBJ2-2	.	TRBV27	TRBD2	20	CASSFYPRTSHPTNTGELFF	TGTGCCAGCAGTTTCTACCCCCGGACTAGCCATCCTACGAACACCGGGGAGCTGTTTTTT